The 23 T cell receptor beta chains below were found in one sample sequenced in a study of early stage breast cancer tumors. Method: immunoSEQ multiplex PCR; TCRdb's copy keeps in-frame clones and lacks some. The sample includes about 28,000 clones, roughly 50% of them seen just once. Sequencing used breast tumor tissue. These receptors were taken from a person aged 45-65 years with breast cancer.

This clone is a singleton in its sample. The CDR3 spells CASSLGTSGNNEQFF. The CDR3 DNA reads TGTGCCAGCTCACTTGGGACTAGCGGAAACAATGAGCAGTTCTTC. V gene TRBV18 combines with J gene TRBJ2-1; TRBD2 aligns across 11 bases. Germline-derived CDR1 and CDR2 are KGHSH and LQKENI. V dropped 4 bases and J dropped 5; count of bases not matched to a gene: 4. This CDR3 spans 15 amino acids.

This chain joins TRBV23-1 and TRBJ2-3; no definite D call. TRBV23-1 is an ORF; its function is uncertain. Trimming took 0 bases from V and 3 from J, leaving 16 bases between them. The CDR3 is made up of 17 amino acids. The CDR3 nucleotides are TGCGCCAGCAGTCAATCGATTCAGTTAAGAGGAACAGATACGCAGTATTTT. It codes for CASSQSIQLRGTDTQYF.

This clone was observed a few times. The chain uses TRBV19 and TRBJ1-1; D gene ambiguous. Germline-derived CDR1 and CDR2 are LNHDA and SQIVND (reference sequence). The CDR3 is made up of 12 amino acids. Trimming stripped 7 bases from V and 8 bases from J, with 14 bases between. This CDR3 is CASKFRSTEAFF. The CDR3 DNA follows: TGTGCCAGTAAATTTCGGTCAACCGAAGCTTTCTTT.

This clone was observed a handful of times. The rearrangement joins TRBV7-2 to TRBJ2-5, with D unresolved. Trimming pared 3 bases from V and 2 bases from J, leaving 10 bases between. This CDR3 has 14 residues. CDR1 is SGHTA, CDR2 FQGNSA, per germline. The CDR3 loop reads CASSLISAQETQYF. DNA for the CDR3: TGTGCCAGCAGCTTGATATCCGCGCAAGAGACCCAGTACTTC.

The rearrangement joins TRBV18 to TRBJ2-3; no clear D. Trimming took 4 bases from V and 5 from J, leaving 10 bases between them. CDR1 is KGHSH, CDR2 LQKENI, per germline. The CDR3 is 13 amino acids. CDR3 amino acids: CASSRDLGDTQYF. CDR3 in DNA: TGTGCCAGCTCACGGGATCTGGGAGATACGCAGTATTTT.

By sample share, this clone is medium-sized. This sequence joins TRBV19 and TRBJ2-1; 12 positions match TRBD2. CDR1 and CDR2 (germline): LNHDA, SQIVND (reference sequence). V shed 7 bases and J 9 bases; nucleotides not matched to a gene: 13. The CDR3 consists of 16 residues. The CDR3 sequence: CASTSIASGRGGEQFF. The DNA for the CDR3 is TGTGCCAGTACCTCGATAGCTAGCGGGAGGGGGGGTGAGCAGTTCTTC.

In this sample, this clone turned up once. The rearrangement uses TRBV9 and TRBJ2-7; 8 nucleotides agree with TRBD1. The V gene end was trimmed by 4 bases and the J gene end by 6 bases; junction bases not matched to a gene: 9. This CDR3 contains 14 residues. Germline V gene lookup returns CDR1 SGDLS and CDR2 YYNGEE. CDR3 in DNA: TGTGCCAGCAGCCCCCGGACAGGGCATAGCGAGCAGTACTTC. This encodes CASSPRTGHSEQYF.

This chain joins TRBV6-5 and TRBJ2-5; perhaps TRBD1 as D (5 bases). Per the germline V gene, CDR1 is MNHEY and CDR2 is SVGAGI. The V end was cut by 8 bases, the J end by 4 bases, with 17 bases between. CDR3 length: 14 residues. In nucleotides, the CDR3 is TGTGCCAGCTTAGGTAGTCAGGGAAGAGAGACCCAGTACTTC. It specifies CASLGSQGRETQYF.

The CDR3 reads CASSTEVADNEQFF. The DNA of the CDR3 is TGTGCCAGCAGTACTGAGGTAGCTGACAATGAGCAGTTCTTC. The chain uses TRBV6-5 and TRBJ2-1; D not certain. The CDR3 consists of 14 residues. V lost 5 bases and J 5 bases, leaving 13 bases between the germline ends. Germline CDR1 MNHEY, CDR2 SVGAGI.

The V and J genes are TRBV5-1 and TRBJ2-6; 9 bases are shared with TRBD1. Germline V CDR1 and CDR2: SGHRS, YFSETQ. The CDR3 sequence is 17 residues long. Losses at the gene ends were 4 bases for V and 0 bases for J; bases not matched to a gene: 5. CDR3 residues: CASSLGQGSSGANVLTF. DNA for the CDR3: TGCGCCAGCAGCCTAGGACAGGGGAGCTCTGGGGCCAACGTCCTGACTTTC.

About this clone: The junction does not match germline at one end; this may be a read error. The genes are TRBV5-6 and TRBJ2-7; 7 bases are shared with TRBD1. This CDR3 is 15 amino acids long. From germline, CDR1 is SGHDT and CDR2 YYEEEE. The DNA of the CDR3 is TGTGCCAGCAACTTGGGGGTAACAGGGGTCGGCGAGCAGTACTTC. Encoded protein: CASNLGVTGVGEQYF.

The rearrangement links TRBV7-3 to TRBJ2-3; a weak D match, TRBD2 (5 bases). The V end lost 0 bases, the J end lost 6 bases, and 7 bases lay between the germline ends. This CDR3 is built from 13 residues. Per the germline V gene, CDR1 is SGHTA and CDR2 is FQGTGA. The CDR3 loop reads CASSLTREDTQYF. DNA for the CDR3: TGTGCCAGCAGCTTAACTAGGGAGGATACGCAGTATTTT. The whole variable domain, remainder taken from reference TRBV7-3 and TRBJ2-3, is GAGVSQTPSNKVTEKGKYVELRCDPISGHTALYWYRQSLGQGPEFLIYFQGTGAADDSGLPNDRFFAVRPEGSVSTLKIQRTERGDSAVYLCASSLTREDTQYFGPGTRLTVL.

The V gene is TRBV18, the J gene TRBJ1-3, with D possibly matching TRBD1 (5 bases). From germline, CDR1 is KGHSH and CDR2 LQKENI. The CDR3 has 16 amino acids. Trimming removed 3 bases at V and 2 bases at J, with 14 bases between. The CDR3 DNA is TGTGCCAGCTCACCCTCACATGAGACAGCTGGAAACACCATATATTTT. Its translation is CASSPSHETAGNTIYF. Variable domain in full (rest from reference TRBV18 and TRBJ1-3): NAGVMQNPRHLVRRRGQEARLRCSPMKGHSHVYWYRQLPEEGLKFMVYLQKENIIDESGMPKERFSAEFPKEGPSILRIQQVVRGDSAAYFCASSPSHETAGNTIYFGEGSWLTVV.

This clone has only a few counts. A junction boundary mismatches the germline segment, possibly from a read error. The chain combines TRBV10-3 with TRBJ2-7; D not resolved. The CDR3 runs to 11 residues. Germline assignment: CDR1 ENHRY and CDR2 SYGVKD. DNA of the CDR3: TGTGCCATCAGTGGGAACTACGGGCAGTACTTC. This codes for CAISGNYGQYF.

The genes are TRBV5-4 and TRBJ2-7, with TRBD2 identical over 13 bases. V dropped 0 bases and J dropped 2; count of bases not matched to a gene: 2. This CDR3 has 16 amino acids. Germline CDR1 and CDR2: SGHNT and YYREEE (reference sequence). The CDR3 bases are TGTGCCAGCAGCTTGGGACTAGCGGGAGGTACCTACGAGCAGTACTTC. It specifies CASSLGLAGGTYEQYF.

V and J are TRBV9 and TRBJ1-3, with D possibly matching TRBD1 (6 bases). The V and J ends lost 4 bases and 2 bases respectively, with 25 bases between them. CDR1 is SGDLS, CDR2 YYNGEE, per germline. This CDR3 comprises 19 residues. The CDR3 reads CASSPIQSGGAMAGNTIYF. The CDR3 DNA reads as TGTGCCAGCAGCCCGATCCAATCGGGGGGGGCCATGGCTGGAAACACCATATATTTT.

V usage is TRBV25-1 and J usage is TRBJ2-7, with 8 positions matching TRBD2. The CDR3 loop spans 17 amino acids. With 4 bases clipped from V and 4 bases from J, the junction kept 15 bases outside the gene matches. Germline CDR1 reads MGHDK; CDR2 reads SYGVNS. The chain's CDR3 is CASSVPIAGKPHYEQYF. The DNA for the CDR3 is TGTGCCAGCAGTGTCCCGATAGCGGGGAAGCCGCATTACGAGCAGTACTTC.

J is TRBJ2-7 and V is TRBV7-2; TRBD2 might be the D (6 bases). This CDR3 spans 14 amino acids. V lost 5 bases and J 0 bases, leaving 11 bases between the germline ends. CDR1 is SGHTA and CDR2 is FQGNSA in the germline V gene. The CDR3 region is CASSRLGGSYEQYF. The CDR3 DNA is TGTGCCAGCAGCCGACTCGGGGGCTCCTACGAGCAGTACTTC. Filled out from reference TRBV7-2 and TRBJ2-7, the complete variable domain reads GAGVSQSPSNKVTEKGKDVELRCDPISGHTALYWYRQSLGQGLEFLIYFQGNSAPDKSGLPSDRFSAERTGGSVSTLTIQRTQQEDSAVYLCASSRLGGSYEQYFGPGTRLTVT.

The chain has TRBV15 and TRBJ1-4; possible D gene TRBD1, 5 bases. This CDR3 spans 16 amino acids. CDR1 LNHNV and CDR2 YYDKDF come from the germline V gene (reference sequence). The V gene lost 2 bases and the J gene lost 9 bases, with 19 bases spanning the gap. Here the CDR3 reads CATSRPGTGRSQKLFF. Here the CDR3 DNA reads TGTGCCACCAGCAGACCCGGGACGGGTCGAAGTCAAAAACTGTTTTTT.

This rearrangement joins TRBV6-1 to TRBJ1-1; D gene unclear. Germline V lookup: CDR1 MNHNS, CDR2 SASEGT. Trimming stripped 1 base from V and 1 base from J, with 7 bases between. The CDR3 consists of 14 residues. Here the CDR3 reads CASSEGWANTEAFF. The CDR3 DNA is TGTGCCAGCAGTGAAGGGTGGGCGAACACTGAAGCTTTCTTT.

This chain links TRBV30 with TRBJ2-7; D is possibly TRBD2 (5 bases). Germline V gene lookup returns CDR1 GTSNPN and CDR2 SVGIG (reference sequence). The CDR3 consists of 14 residues. Trimming pared 8 bases from V and 7 bases from J, leaving 24 bases between. CDR3 residues: CALNEEARVGEQYF. The CDR3 nucleotides read TGTGCCCTTAACGAGGAGGCACGAGTTGGGGAGCAGTACTTC.

V is TRBV9 and J is TRBJ2-4, with 12 bases matching TRBD2. The length of the CDR3 is 16 residues. V trimming: 4 bases; J trimming: 4 bases; junction bases outside the gene matches: 6. In germline, CDR1 is SGDLS, CDR2 YYNGEE. The CDR3: CASSLTSGSGKNIQYF. In nucleotides, the CDR3 is TGTGCCAGCAGCTTGACTAGCGGGAGTGGAAAAAACATTCAGTACTTC.

There are a few counts of this clone. The chain uses TRBV7-3 and TRBJ2-6; D tentatively reads TRBD1 or TRBD2 (5 bases each). The CDR3 covers 16 residues. Germline CDR1 SGHTA, CDR2 FQGTGA. Trimming removed 5 bases at V and 0 bases at J, with 11 bases between. Written as DNA, the CDR3 is TGTGCCAGCAGCACCTCCGGGACCTCTGGGGCCAACGTCCTGACTTTC. Translation gives CASSTSGTSGANVLTF.